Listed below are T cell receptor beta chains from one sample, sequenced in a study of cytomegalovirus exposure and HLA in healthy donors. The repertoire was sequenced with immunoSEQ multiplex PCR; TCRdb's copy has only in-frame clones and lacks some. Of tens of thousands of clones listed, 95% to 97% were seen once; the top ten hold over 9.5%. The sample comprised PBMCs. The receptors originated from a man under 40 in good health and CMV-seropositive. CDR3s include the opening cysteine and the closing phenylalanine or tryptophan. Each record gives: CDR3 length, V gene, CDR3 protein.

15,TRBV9,CASSDTGGGTYEQYF
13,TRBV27,CASSLAGGNIQYF
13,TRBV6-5,CASSPDRAGTQYF
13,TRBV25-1,CASGWGDRGWQYF
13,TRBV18,CASSPKQGEGYTF
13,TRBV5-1,CASSNSGENTIYF
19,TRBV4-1,CASSQVPLGASGNDYEQYF
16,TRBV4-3,CASSQAGAGVTDTQYF
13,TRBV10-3,CAISATGNQPQHF
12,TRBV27,CASRAPGETQYF
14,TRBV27,CASRLAGATGELFF
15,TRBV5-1,CASSFFAGVGYIQYF
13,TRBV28,CASRRTGSYGYTF
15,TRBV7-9,CASSLPSGPQETQYF
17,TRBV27,CASSLSTMTSGRHEQYF
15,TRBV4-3,CASSQRTGVGYEQYF
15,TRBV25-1,CASSELAGTYNEQFF